The rows below give T cell receptor beta chains drawn from one sample of a study of shared clonotypes between healthy human individuals. Assay used: immunoSEQ multiplex PCR; TCRdb lists only in-frame clones, some missing. Here the sample spans some 2.3 million clones, 85% to 95% being singletons. Sample: naive CD4+ T cells from PBMCs. The receptors originated from a young man in good health. Some clones in this sample may be carry-over from other donors' samples. Each CDR3 is given without its conserved first and last residue. Fields, in order: J gene, V gene, CDR3 protein.

J gene: TRBJ2-5; V gene: TRBV5-1; CDR3 protein: ASSNRQETQY
J gene: TRBJ2-1; V gene: TRBV6-6; CDR3 protein: ASSYLAGWGRNEQF
J gene: TRBJ2-2; V gene: TRBV7-2; CDR3 protein: ASSLITVTGELF
J gene: TRBJ1-3; V gene: TRBV6-4; CDR3 protein: ASTYQGSGNTIY
J gene: TRBJ2-5; V gene: TRBV6-5; CDR3 protein: ASSYLTGVGETQY
J gene: TRBJ1-2; V gene: TRBV10-3; CDR3 protein: AISASLTGNYGYT
J gene: TRBJ2-2; V gene: TRBV14; CDR3 protein: ASSHLSGRAIGELF
J gene: TRBJ2-1; V gene: TRBV6-5; CDR3 protein: ASKVGLAYGEQF
J gene: TRBJ1-2; V gene: TRBV28; CDR3 protein: ASSSPGKAHGYT
J gene: TRBJ2-5; V gene: TRBV27; CDR3 protein: ASSTGTPIQETQY
J gene: TRBJ2-2; V gene: TRBV7-3; CDR3 protein: ASSRRGLNTGELF
J gene: TRBJ2-5; V gene: TRBV14; CDR3 protein: ASSHWDRPQETQY
J gene: TRBJ2-2; V gene: TRBV19; CDR3 protein: ASSPRQPPNTGELF